The 23 T cell receptor beta chains below all came from one sample that was sequenced in a study of shared clonotypes between healthy human individuals. Measured with immunoSEQ multiplex PCR; TCRdb has only the in-frame clones, and not every one. The table has over a million clones, 70% to 80% seen once. Material for sequencing was memory CD4+ T cells sorted from blood. Subset given: CD45RA-negative fraction. Receptor source: a man in his late teens or twenties in good health.

The gene calls are TRBV12-5 and TRBJ2-3; D remains unclear. Germline-derived CDR1 and CDR2 are LGHNT and FRNRAP. CDR3 size: 12 residues. Trimming took 0 bases from V and 10 from J, leaving 8 bases between them. This CDR3 reads CASGLVGPPQYF. CDR3 DNA: TGTGCTAGTGGTTTGGTGGGCCCACCGCAGTATTTT.

The chain has TRBV2 and TRBJ2-6, with D perhaps matching TRBD2 (6 bases). The V gene lost 1 base and the J gene lost 2 bases, with 12 bases spanning the gap. Germline V lookup: CDR1 SNHLY, CDR2 FYNNEI. The CDR3 is 17 residues long. The CDR3 protein is CASSEVQEGTGANVLTF. CDR3 nucleotide sequence: TGTGCCAGCAGTGAAGTCCAGGAGGGCACTGGGGCCAACGTCCTGACTTTC.

The chain combines TRBV19 with TRBJ2-5; 11 nucleotides match TRBD1. The germline V gene has CDR1 LNHDA and CDR2 SQIVND (reference sequence). V dropped 5 bases and J dropped 3; count of bases not matched to a gene: 5. The CDR3 has 15 amino acids. The chain's CDR3 is CASSLGQGAKETQYF. CDR3 DNA sequence: TGTGCCAGTAGTTTAGGACAGGGGGCAAAAGAGACCCAGTACTTC.

This rearrangement joins TRBV11-2 to TRBJ2-2, with no clear D. This CDR3 comprises 16 residues. V lost 5 bases, J lost 2 bases, and 15 bases lay in between. Germline loops: CDR1 SGHAT, CDR2 FQNNGV. The CDR3 reads CASSPLAADNTGELFF. CDR3 bases: TGTGCCAGCAGCCCCTTAGCCGCGGACAACACCGGGGAGCTGTTTTTT.

The table lists this clone with a count of one. The chain carries TRBV30 and TRBJ2-5; TRBD1 matches 8 bases. CDR1 and CDR2 from the germline V gene are GTSNPN and SVGIG (reference sequence). The CDR3 is 15 residues long. With V trimmed by 5 bases and J by 4 bases, 12 bases remained unmatched. CDR3: CAWGLQGARSETQYF. CDR3 sequence (DNA): TGTGCCTGGGGCCTCCAGGGGGCTCGGTCAGAGACCCAGTACTTC.

The chain links TRBV7-2 to TRBJ2-2; D is possibly TRBD1 (5 bases). Per the germline V gene, CDR1 is SGHTA and CDR2 is FQGNSA. This CDR3 has 15 amino acids. V was cut by 3 bases and J by 3 bases, with 11 bases left in between. This chain's CDR3 is CASSFWGGYTGELFF. In DNA, the CDR3 is TGTGCCAGCAGCTTCTGGGGCGGTTACACCGGGGAGCTGTTTTTT.

Notes on this clone: A much larger clone sits a single nucleotide away, making a read error possible. The chain couples TRBV2 to TRBJ1-2; 10 bases fit TRBD1. Germline V gene sequence: CDR1 SNHLY, CDR2 FYNNEI. Trimming removed 5 bases from V and 7 bases from J; junction bases left unmatched: 1. The CDR3 sequence is 12 residues long. CDR3 sequence reads: CASSWDRGGYTF. CDR3 DNA sequence: TGTGCCAGCAGTTGGGACAGGGGTGGCTACACCTTC. Full variable domain (rest looked up from reference TRBV2 and TRBJ1-2): EPEVTQTPSHQVTQMGQEVILRCVPISNHLYFYWYRQILGQKVEFLVSFYNNEISEKSEIFDDQFSVERPDGSNFTLKIRSTKLEDSAMYFCASSWDRGGYTFGSGTRLTVV.

The chain has TRBV6-4 and TRBJ1-1; D ambiguous. The CDR3 is 13 residues long. Trimming cost V 6 bases and J 0 bases, with 8 bases left between them. The germline V gene encodes CDR1 MRHNA and CDR2 SNTAGT. Written as DNA, the CDR3 is TGTGCCAGCAGCGCCGGGGTGAACACTGAAGCTTTCTTT. Encoded protein: CASSAGVNTEAFF.

The chain couples TRBV6-1 to TRBJ1-1, with D uncertain. Germline CDR1 is MNHNS and CDR2 is SASEGT. This CDR3 has 13 amino acids. Deletions cut 7 bases from V and 4 bases from J, with 13 bases between. The CDR3 DNA follows: TGTGCCAGCACTGCTGAGGTTGGCACTGAAGCTTTCTTT. Its translation is CASTAEVGTEAFF.

The rearrangement joins TRBV9 to TRBJ2-3; 7 nucleotides line up with TRBD2. Germline V CDR1 and CDR2: SGDLS, YYNGEE. The trim removed 3 bases at V and 0 bases at J, leaving 10 bases unmatched. This CDR3 is 17 amino acids long. The CDR3 loop reads CASSAGRGGRSTDTQYF. CDR3 DNA sequence: TGTGCCAGCAGCGCCGGTAGAGGCGGGAGAAGCACAGATACGCAGTATTTT.

This clone came up many times. The chain carries TRBV6-5 and TRBJ2-5, with D perhaps matching TRBD1 (5 bases). The CDR3 is 13 residues long. V lost 3 bases to trimming and J lost 7 bases, with 12 bases between them. Germline-derived CDR1 and CDR2 are MNHEY and SVGAGI. The CDR3 nucleotides are TGTGCCAGCAGTTATGCGGACACGGGGACCCAGTACTTC. Protein sequence: CASSYADTGTQYF.

J is TRBJ2-2 and V is TRBV6-1, with TRBD1 as a possible D gene (5 bases). Germline assignment: CDR1 MNHNS and CDR2 SASEGT. The CDR3 consists of 14 residues. V lost 7 bases, J lost 1 base, and 10 bases lay in between. The CDR3 DNA reads TGTGCCAGCACCTGGACACGGAACACCGGGGAGCTGTTTTTT. The encoded protein is CASTWTRNTGELFF.

This chain uses TRBV5-1 with TRBJ1-1, with 7 nucleotides matching TRBD1. Germline trimming cut 4 bases from V and 1 base from J; bases unmatched to any gene: 7. This CDR3 is 15 amino acids long. The V gene's germline CDR1 is SGHRS and CDR2 YFSETQ. Here the CDR3 DNA reads TGCGCCAGCAGCGGGACCGGGACAGAGAACACTGAAGCTTTCTTT. This encodes CASSGTGTENTEAFF.

The chain is built from TRBV11-2 and TRBJ1-5; D remains ambiguous. Germline CDR1 and CDR2: SGHAT and FQNNGV. The CDR3 length is 13 residues. V lost 8 bases to trimming and J lost 4 bases, with 12 bases between them. CDR3 nucleotides: TGTGCCAGCTTACCCGAGGGTAATCAGCCCCAGCATTTT. As protein: CASLPEGNQPQHF.

This clone occurred many times. The rearrangement links TRBV6-5 to TRBJ1-2, with TRBD1 matching over 8 bases. The J segment lost 7 bases and the V segment lost 4 bases, leaving 8 bases of the junction unmatched. Germline V gene sequence: CDR1 MNHEY, CDR2 SVGAGI. This CDR3 has 14 residues. CDR3 DNA: TGTGCCAGCAGTTTGGACAGGGTGGGAGTTGGCTACACCTTC. Its protein product is CASSLDRVGVGYTF.

In this sample, this clone turned up once. V gene TRBV30 combines with J gene TRBJ2-5, with 13 bases matching TRBD2. CDR1 is GTSNPN and CDR2 is SVGIG in the germline V gene (reference sequence). V was clipped by 0 bases and J by 7 bases; unmatched bases: 8. The CDR3 has 16 amino acids. This CDR3 reads CAWSVKTSGGSGTQYF. For the CDR3, the DNA is TGTGCCTGGAGTGTAAAGACTAGCGGGGGGTCCGGGACCCAGTACTTC.

The chain is built from TRBV6-6 and TRBJ2-7; D tentatively reads TRBD1 or TRBD2 (6 bases each). V was pared by 0 bases and J by 3 bases, with 12 bases between. Germline CDR1 is MNHNY and CDR2 is SVGAGI (reference sequence). The CDR3 has 15 amino acids. The CDR3: CASSYSERGHYEQYF. CDR3 coding DNA: TGTGCCAGCAGTTACTCTGAACGGGGGCACTACGAGCAGTACTTC.

The CDR3 coding sequence is TGCGCCAGCAGCGTGGAAGGACAGGGTAAATATGGCTACACCTTC. Amino acid sequence: CASSVEGQGKYGYTF. The chain has TRBV5-1 and TRBJ1-2; 8 bases line up with TRBD1. Germline V lookup: CDR1 SGHRS, CDR2 YFSETQ. The CDR3 extends over 15 amino acids. After removal of 4 bases from V and 5 bases from J, the junction contained 10 bases not matched to a gene. The complete variable domain, with remaining parts taken from reference TRBV5-1 and TRBJ1-2, reads KAGVTQTPRYLIKTRGQQVTLSCSPISGHRSVSWYQQTPGQGLQFLFEYFSETQRNKGNFPGRFSGRQFSNSRSEMNVSTLELGDSALYLCASSVEGQGKYGYTFGSGTRLTVV.

The V and J genes are TRBV27 and TRBJ2-5, with D possibly TRBD2 on 5 matching bases. The germline V gene has CDR1 MNHEY and CDR2 SMNVEV (reference sequence). The CDR3 consists of 15 residues. V was pared by 7 bases and J by 0 bases, with 15 bases between. The CDR3 region is CASTHLSGNQETQYF. CDR3 nucleotide sequence: TGTGCCAGCACCCATTTAAGCGGTAACCAAGAGACCCAGTACTTC.

The V and J genes are TRBV6-1 and TRBJ1-4; maybe TRBD1 (6 bases). V was clipped by 7 bases and J by 8 bases, with 20 bases between them. Germline CDR1 reads MNHNS; CDR2 reads SASEGT. This CDR3 region has 15 residues. The CDR3 DNA reads TGTGCCAGCAATAATCTAGGGGGTTTGGGAGAAAAACTGTTTTTT. It encodes CASNNLGGLGEKLFF.

This chain links TRBV2 with TRBJ2-7; D gene uncertain. With 4 bases removed from V and 0 bases from J, the gap between germline ends came to 13 bases. Germline V gives CDR1 SNHLY, CDR2 FYNNEI. This CDR3 has 15 residues. The CDR3 reads CASSASSLSSYEQYF. CDR3 nucleotide sequence: TGTGCCAGCAGTGCGAGTAGCTTAAGCTCCTACGAGCAGTACTTC. The full variable domain, rest sourced from reference TRBV2 and TRBJ2-7, is EPEVTQTPSHQVTQMGQEVILRCVPISNHLYFYWYRQILGQKVEFLVSFYNNEISEKSEIFDDQFSVERPDGSNFTLKIRSTKLEDSAMYFCASSASSLSSYEQYFGPGTRLTVT.

Note on this clone: The sample holds other DNA sequences that translate to the same CDR3. The J gene is TRBJ1-2, the V gene TRBV2, with D perhaps matching TRBD1 (5 bases). Germline V lookup: CDR1 SNHLY, CDR2 FYNNEI. The CDR3 covers 12 residues. The V end lost 5 bases, the J end lost 4 bases, and 8 bases lay between the germline ends. In nucleotides, the CDR3 is TGTGCCAGCAGTCCAGGGACCTATGGCTACACCTTC. Translation gives CASSPGTYGYTF.

The chain couples TRBV11-2 to TRBJ2-1; D remains unclear. V shed 7 bases and J shed 11 bases, with 18 bases lying between them. The CDR3 length is 13 residues. Germline lookup yields CDR1 SGHAT and CDR2 FQNNGV. CDR3 region: CASIPTPPDKQFF. DNA for the CDR3: TGTGCCAGCATCCCGACCCCCCCCGATAAGCAGTTCTTC.